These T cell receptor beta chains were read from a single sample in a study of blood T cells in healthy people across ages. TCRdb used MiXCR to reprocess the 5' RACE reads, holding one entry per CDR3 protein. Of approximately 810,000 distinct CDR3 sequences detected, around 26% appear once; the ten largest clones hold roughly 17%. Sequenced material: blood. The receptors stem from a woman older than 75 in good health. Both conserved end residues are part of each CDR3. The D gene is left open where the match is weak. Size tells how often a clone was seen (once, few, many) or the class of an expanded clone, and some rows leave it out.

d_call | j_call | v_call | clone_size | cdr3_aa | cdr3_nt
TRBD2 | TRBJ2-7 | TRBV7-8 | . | CASSSPSSGNYEQYF | TGTGCCAGCAGCTCCCCCTCAAGCGGGAACTACGAGCAGTACTTC
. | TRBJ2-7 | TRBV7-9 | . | CASSLDGWGYNEQYF | TGTGCCAGCAGCTTAGACGGCTGGGGGTACAATGAGCAGTACTTC
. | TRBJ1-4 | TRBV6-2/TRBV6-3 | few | CASSYARYLEKLFF | TGTGCCAGCAGTTACGCCCGGTATCTTGAAAAACTGTTTTTT
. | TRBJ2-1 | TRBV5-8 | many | CATAGVYNEQFF | TGTGCCACTGCAGGGGTTTACAATGAGCAGTTCTTC
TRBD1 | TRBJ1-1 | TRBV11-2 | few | CASSLTGDGTEAFF | TGTGCCAGCAGCCTGACAGGGGACGGCACTGAAGCTTTCTTT
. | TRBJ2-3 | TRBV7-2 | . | CASSSSGSSDTQYF | TGTGCCAGCAGCTCTTCAGGGAGCTCAGATACGCAGTATTTT
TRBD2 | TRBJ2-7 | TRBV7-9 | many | CASSSGDPSGRSKQYF | TGTGCCAGCAGCTCAGGCGACCCTAGCGGGAGGTCAAAGCAGTACTTC
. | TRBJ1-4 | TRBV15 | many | CATRARVTNEKLFF | TGTGCCACCAGAGCCAGGGTAACTAATGAAAAACTGTTTTTT
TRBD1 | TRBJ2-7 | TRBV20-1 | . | CSAKPGQADEQYF | TGCAGTGCGAAACCGGGACAGGCTGACGAGCAGTACTTC
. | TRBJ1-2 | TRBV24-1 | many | CATTPGGNAGYTF | TGTGCCACCACCCCTGGAGGAAACGCTGGCTACACCTTC
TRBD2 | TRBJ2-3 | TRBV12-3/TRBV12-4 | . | CASSLRLAGGLTDTQYF | TGTGCCAGCAGTTTGAGGCTAGCGGGGGGGCTCACAGATACGCAGTATTTT
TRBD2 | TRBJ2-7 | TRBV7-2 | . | CASSSSGGARGTQYF | TGTGCCAGCAGCTCAAGCGGGGGGGCTCGAGGGACTCAGTACTTC
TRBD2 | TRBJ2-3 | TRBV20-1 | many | CSAIGGTSGGRDTQYF | TGCAGTGCCATAGGTGGGACTAGCGGGGGGAGGGATACGCAGTATTTT
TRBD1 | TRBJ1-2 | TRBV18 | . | CASSPEVGRDRGATTRNYGYTF | TGTGCCAGCTCACCAGAGGTAGGCCGGGACAGGGGTGCTACAACCCGAAACTATGGCTACACCTTC
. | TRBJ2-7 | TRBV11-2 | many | CASSLEQFEQYF | TGTGCCAGCAGCTTAGAACAGTTCGAGCAGTACTTC
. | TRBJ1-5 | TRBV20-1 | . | CSARWGDQPQHF | TGCAGTGCTAGATGGGGGGATCAGCCCCAGCATTTT
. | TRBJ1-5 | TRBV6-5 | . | CASSYSRQGNQPQHF | TGTGCCAGCAGTTACTCCCGACAGGGCAATCAGCCCCAGCATTTT
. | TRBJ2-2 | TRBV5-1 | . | CASSLRSQDTGELFF | TGCGCCAGCAGCTTGAGGAGTCAAGACACCGGGGAGCTGTTTTTT
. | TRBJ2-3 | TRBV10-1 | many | CASSESLGSTDTQYF | TGCGCCAGCAGTGAGTCGTTGGGTAGCACAGATACGCAGTATTTT
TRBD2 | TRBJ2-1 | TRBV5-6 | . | CASSSSAGGTHYNEQFF | TGTGCCAGCAGCTCTTCAGCGGGGGGGACACATTACAATGAGCAGTTCTTC